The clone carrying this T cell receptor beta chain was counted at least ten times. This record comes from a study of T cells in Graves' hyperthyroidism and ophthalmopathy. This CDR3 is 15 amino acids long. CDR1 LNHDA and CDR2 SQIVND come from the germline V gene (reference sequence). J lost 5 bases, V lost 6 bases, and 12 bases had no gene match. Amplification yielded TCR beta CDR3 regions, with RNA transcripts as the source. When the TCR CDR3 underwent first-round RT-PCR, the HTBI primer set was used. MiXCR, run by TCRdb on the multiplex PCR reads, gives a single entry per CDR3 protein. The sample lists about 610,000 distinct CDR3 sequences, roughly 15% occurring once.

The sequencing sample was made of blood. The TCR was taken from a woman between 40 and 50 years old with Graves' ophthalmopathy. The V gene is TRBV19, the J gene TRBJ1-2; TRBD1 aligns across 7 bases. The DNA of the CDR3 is TGTGCCAGTAGGGGTAAAGGACAGGCTGATTATGGCTACACCTTC. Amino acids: CASRGKGQADYGYTF.